The next 24 T cell receptor beta chains were all read from a single sample in a study of shared clonotypes between healthy human individuals. Sequencing used immunoSEQ multiplex PCR; TCRdb keeps in-frame clones, though not all of them. The sample has about 580,000 clones; roughly 98% are singletons. CD45RO-negative, CCR7-positively selected cells formed the naive CD8 fraction, excluding terminally differentiated effector memory CD45RA+ cells. The sequenced sample was naive CD8+ T cells sorted from blood. The receptor source for this set is a man aged 30 to 39 in good health.

The rearrangement links TRBV27 to TRBJ2-7, with D possibly being TRBD2 (6 bases). Germline CDR1 and CDR2: MNHEY and SMNVEV (reference sequence). V was pared by 2 bases and J by 7 bases, with 15 bases between. This CDR3 has 14 amino acids. CDR3 amino acids: CASSLIASAGEQYF. DNA for the CDR3: TGTGCCAGCAGTTTAATAGCCTCGGCGGGAGAGCAGTACTTC.

This clone was seen just once. The chain couples TRBV9 to TRBJ2-1; D is possibly TRBD2 (6 bases). The CDR3 contains 12 residues. Trimming left V 6 bases short and J 10 bases short, with 14 bases between. Per the germline V gene, CDR1 is SGDLS and CDR2 is YYNGEE. The CDR3 protein is CASKGTLGEQFF. The DNA of the CDR3 is TGTGCCAGCAAAGGGACTTTGGGGGAGCAGTTCTTC.

This clone has just one count. The chain carries TRBV19 and TRBJ2-1; 8 bases are shared with TRBD1. The V gene's germline CDR1 is LNHDA and CDR2 SQIVND (reference sequence). With 6 bases clipped from V and 1 base from J, the junction kept 2 bases outside the gene matches. This CDR3 is 14 amino acids long. The CDR3 sequence: CASRTGASYNEQFF. CDR3 coding DNA: TGTGCCAGTAGGACAGGGGCGTCCTACAATGAGCAGTTCTTC.

On this clone: At one end the junction does not follow the germline gene, possibly because of a read error. The chain is built from TRBV7-9 and TRBJ2-4; D might be TRBD1 or TRBD2, each matching 5 bases. The CDR3 consists of 15 residues. Germline V gene lookup returns CDR1 SEHNR and CDR2 FQNEAQ (reference sequence). CDR3 sequence (DNA): TGTGCCAGCAGCTTAGGGTTGGGGACGAAAAGCATTCAGTACTTC. This sequence encodes CASSLGLGTKSIQYF.

The V gene is TRBV13, the J gene TRBJ1-1; the D gene is possibly TRBD1 (5 bases). The CDR3 totals 13 residues. The V end lost 8 bases, the J end lost 4 bases, and 14 bases lay between the germline ends. CDR1 and CDR2 from the germline V gene are PRHDT and FYEKMQ (reference sequence). This CDR3 reads CASLHSGGTEAFF. The CDR3 bases are TGTGCCAGCCTCCATTCGGGGGGCACTGAAGCTTTCTTT.

The rearrangement joins TRBV2 to TRBJ2-1; the match to TRBD1 covers 11 bases. The CDR3 consists of 16 residues. The V gene's germline CDR1 is SNHLY and CDR2 FYNNEI. V dropped 4 bases and J dropped 4; count of bases not matched to a gene: 6. In DNA form, the CDR3 reads TGTGCCAGCAGTGGCCCGGGACAGGGGGGGTACAATGAGCAGTTCTTC. It translates to CASSGPGQGGYNEQFF.

The chain links TRBV5-4 to TRBJ2-1; 12 bases are shared with TRBD2. With V trimmed by 4 bases and J by 3 bases, 8 bases remained unmatched. CDR3 length: 17 amino acids. Germline loops: CDR1 SGHNT, CDR2 YYREEE (reference sequence). The DNA for the CDR3 is TGTGCCAGCAGCCCGTCGGGACTAGCGGGTAGCTACAATGAGCAGTTCTTC. It encodes CASSPSGLAGSYNEQFF.

Concerning this clone: This same CDR3 is encoded by further DNA sequences in the sample. In DNA, the CDR3 is TGTGCCAGCAGCCAAGGGCTAGCGGACTACGAGCAGTACTTC. It is translated as CASSQGLADYEQYF. V is TRBV4-2 and J is TRBJ2-7, with 7 bases aligning to TRBD2. Trimming took 1 base from V and 3 from J; bases not matched to a gene: 3. The germline V gene encodes CDR1 LGHNA and CDR2 YNFKEQ. The length of the CDR3 is 14 residues.

V gene TRBV5-6 combines with J gene TRBJ2-7; the D call may be TRBD1 or TRBD2 (6 bases each). Trimming shortened V by 4 bases and J by 3 bases, and 14 bases separated the two germline ends. CDR3 length equals 14 residues. Germline V gene lookup returns CDR1 SGHDT and CDR2 YYEEEE. The CDR3 here is CASSRGGGYYEQYF. The CDR3, as DNA: TGTGCCAGCAGCAGAGGAGGGGGATACTACGAGCAGTACTTC.

This clone was picked up one time. V gene TRBV7-6 combines with J gene TRBJ2-1, with TRBD2 as a possible D gene (5 bases). Germline-derived CDR1 and CDR2 are SGHVS and FNYEAQ. V lost 3 bases and J lost 2, with 8 bases in between. This CDR3 spans 14 amino acids. For the CDR3, the DNA is TGTGCCAGCAGCTTTGGCGGGCCCTACAATGAGCAGTTCTTC. Translating it yields CASSFGGPYNEQFF.

The chain recombines TRBV5-1 with TRBJ2-3, with TRBD1 identical over 9 bases. The trim removed 0 bases at V and 6 bases at J, leaving 5 bases unmatched. The length of the CDR3 is 15 residues. Germline CDR1 SGHRS, CDR2 YFSETQ. The CDR3 coding sequence is TGCGCCAGCAGCTTGGGGACAGGGGAAGCCGATACGCAGTATTTT. Amino acids: CASSLGTGEADTQYF. Together with reference TRBV5-1 and TRBJ2-3, the CDR3 gives the full variable domain: KAGVTQTPRYLIKTRGQQVTLSCSPISGHRSVSWYQQTPGQGLQFLFEYFSETQRNKGNFPGRFSGRQFSNSRSEMNVSTLELGDSALYLCASSLGTGEADTQYFGPGTRLTVL.

The genes are TRBV5-1 and TRBJ2-7, with 7 bases matching TRBD1. J was trimmed by 0 bases and V by 3 bases; bases with no gene match: 6. This CDR3 is built from 15 residues. The germline gives CDR1 SGHRS, CDR2 YFSETQ. The CDR3 reads CASSSGQDLSYEQYF. CDR3 coding DNA: TGCGCCAGCAGCTCAGGACAGGACCTCTCCTACGAGCAGTACTTC.

Comments on this clone: This sample also contains other DNA sequences that code for the same CDR3. This sequence joins TRBV27 and TRBJ2-7; D is perhaps TRBD1 (5 bases). CDR1 is MNHEY, CDR2 SMNVEV, per germline (reference sequence). The CDR3 length is 12 residues. V lost 5 bases, J lost 3 bases, and 8 bases lay in between. In DNA, the CDR3 is TGTGCCAGCAGTCAGGGTAGCTACGAGCAGTACTTC. Translated: CASSQGSYEQYF.

CDR3 loop: CASRSLVNEQFF. CDR3 in DNA: TGTGCCAGCAGATCACTAGTTAATGAGCAGTTCTTC. V and J are TRBV27 and TRBJ2-1; D perhaps matches TRBD2 (5 bases). V was pared by 6 bases and J by 7 bases, with 10 bases between. CDR3 length: 12 residues. Germline CDR1 reads MNHEY; CDR2 reads SMNVEV (reference sequence).

This clone was picked up one time. The chain recombines TRBV6-5 with TRBJ2-1, with TRBD2 matching over 8 bases. This CDR3 spans 14 amino acids. J gave up 6 bases and V 4 bases, and 5 bases lay outside the gene matches. Per the germline V gene, CDR1 is MNHEY and CDR2 is SVGAGI. In DNA, the CDR3 is TGTGCCAGCAGTTTGAAGACTAGCGTCAATGAGCAGTTCTTC. The encoded protein is CASSLKTSVNEQFF.

The gene calls are TRBV19 and TRBJ2-7; D is undetermined. V gave up 4 bases and J gave up 0 bases, with 7 bases separating them. This CDR3 comprises 13 residues. Germline lookup yields CDR1 LNHDA and CDR2 SQIVND (reference sequence). This CDR3 reads CASSRILSYEQYF. The CDR3 region has the DNA TGTGCCAGTAGTAGGATTCTCTCCTACGAGCAGTACTTC.

In DNA, the CDR3 is TGTGCAAGTCGCTTAGGTTGTCACAATGAGCAGTTCTTC. Its protein is CASRLGCHNEQFF. This chain uses TRBV12-2 with TRBJ2-1. TRBV12-2 is listed as a pseudogene. The CDR3 has 13 residues.

The rearrangement links TRBV5-1 to TRBJ1-1; D call uncertain. The CDR3 runs 13 residues. Germline values: CDR1 SGHRS, CDR2 YFSETQ. Trimming shortened V by 0 bases and J by 4 bases, and 7 bases separated the two germline ends. The CDR3 nucleotides are TGCGCCAGCAGCTTGGAGGGAGTCACTGAAGCTTTCTTT. Amino acids: CASSLEGVTEAFF.

The chain combines TRBV7-9 with TRBJ2-1; TRBD1 aligns across 8 bases. Per germline, CDR1 SEHNR and CDR2 FQNEAQ (reference sequence). The CDR3 spans 16 residues. The V segment lost 5 bases and the J segment 0 bases; nucleotides outside the gene matches: 6. CDR3 amino acids: CASSPRTGHSYNEQFF. As DNA, the CDR3 is TGTGCCAGCAGCCCCCGGACAGGGCACTCCTACAATGAGCAGTTCTTC.

J is TRBJ2-3 and V is TRBV6-5, with D uncertain. Germline CDR1 is MNHEY and CDR2 is SVGAGI. This CDR3 region has 13 residues. Trimming took 6 bases from V and 2 from J, leaving 9 bases between them. The CDR3 DNA sequence: TGTGCCAGCAGCGAAGGTATCACAGATACGCAGTATTTT. It specifies CASSEGITDTQYF.

This rearrangement joins TRBV5-4 to TRBJ2-7, with D possibly matching TRBD1 (6 bases). With 5 bases removed from V and 1 base from J, the gap between germline ends came to 13 bases. This CDR3 has 14 amino acids. Germline V lookup: CDR1 SGHNT, CDR2 YYREEE (reference sequence). The CDR3 DNA reads as TGTGCCAGCAGTCCAGGGGTCCTTTCCTACGAGCAGTACTTC. This translates into CASSPGVLSYEQYF.

The J gene is TRBJ2-7, the V gene TRBV5-6, with 10 bases that match TRBD2. Looked up from germline, CDR1 is SGHDT and CDR2 is YYEEEE. The CDR3 totals 18 residues. Trimming cost V 4 bases and J 0 bases; bases outside gene matches: 13. The CDR3 nucleotides read TGTGCCAGCAGCGGACCGAATCCTAGCGGGGGCTACTCCTACGAGCAGTACTTC. Its protein is CASSGPNPSGGYSYEQYF. Together with reference TRBV5-6 and TRBJ2-7, the CDR3 gives the full variable domain: DAGVTQSPTHLIKTRGQQVTLRCSPKSGHDTVSWYQQALGQGPQFIFQYYEEEERQRGNFPDRFSGHQFPNYSSELNVNALLLGDSALYLCASSGPNPSGGYSYEQYFGPGTRLTVT.

This chain uses TRBV7-6 with TRBJ2-1; D not resolved. The CDR3 covers 17 residues. The ends were cut back, 5 bases at V and 5 bases at J, with 22 bases in the middle. Per germline, CDR1 SGHVS and CDR2 FNYEAQ. The CDR3 region has the DNA TGTGCCAGCAGCCTTGCCTGGACCGTTCCCGCCAACAATGAGCAGTTCTTC. It specifies CASSLAWTVPANNEQFF.

The chain is built from TRBV27 and TRBJ2-1, with D possibly TRBD2 on 6 matching bases. The germline V gene has CDR1 MNHEY and CDR2 SMNVEV (reference sequence). Trimming removed 6 bases from V and 1 base from J, with 10 bases in between. The CDR3 is made up of 14 amino acids. CDR3 amino acids: CASSPGLSYNEQFF. The CDR3 nucleotides read TGTGCCAGCAGCCCGGGACTGTCCTACAATGAGCAGTTCTTC.